Presented here are 24 T cell receptor beta chains from one specimen sequenced in a study of response to subunit inactivated influenza vaccine. Each CDR3 protein gets one entry after TCRdb re-called the RT-PCR reads with MiXCR. The sample lists around 520,000 distinct CDR3 sequences, about 12% occurring once. The material was PBMCs from blood, obtained on the day of vaccination. The receptors here all came from a man between 50 and 59 years old who received an inactivated influenza vaccine.

This clonotype occurred a few times. The chain carries TRBV7-3 and TRBJ2-2; no clear D. The CDR3 consists of 13 residues. Germline-derived CDR1 and CDR2 are SGHTA and FQGTGA. V lost 4 bases and J lost 4, with 7 bases in between. The CDR3 protein is CASSSRITGELFF. The CDR3 DNA sequence: TGTGCCAGCAGCTCCAGGATCACCGGGGAGCTGTTTTTT.

In this sample, this clonotype turned up a few times. The rearrangement links TRBV24-1 to TRBJ2-3; the match to TRBD2 covers 9 bases. The germline CDR1 and CDR2 sequences are KGHDR and SFDVKD. Trimming at V came to 7 bases and at J to 0 bases, leaving 10 bases not matched to a gene. There are 17 residues in the CDR3. CDR3 DNA sequence: TGTGCCACCAGCCCGGGACTAGCATACACTAGCACAGATACGCAGTATTTT. Translated: CATSPGLAYTSTDTQYF.

The chain combines TRBV11-2 with TRBJ2-1, with 7 nucleotides matching TRBD2. The V gene end was trimmed by 5 bases and the J gene end by 8 bases; junction bases not matched to a gene: 12. The CDR3 is 15 residues long. CDR1 and CDR2 from the germline V gene are SGHAT and FQNNGV. The CDR3 nucleotides are TGTGCCAGCAGCCGCATAGTGGGAGGGCGGGATGAGCAGTTCTTC. This gives the protein CASSRIVGGRDEQFF. Complete variable domain (other parts from reference TRBV11-2 and TRBJ2-1): EAGVAQSPRYKIIEKRQSVAFWCNPISGHATLYWYQQILGQGPKLLIQFQNNGVVDDSQLPKDRFSAERLKGVDSTLKIQPAKLEDSAVYLCASSRIVGGRDEQFFGPGTRLTVL.

This chain connects TRBV7-2 to TRBJ2-2, with D possibly called TRBD1 or TRBD2 (5 bases each). This CDR3 has 14 amino acids. Between the trimmed V and J ends, which lost 7 bases and 3 bases, there was a span of 12 bases. Germline assignment: CDR1 SGHTA and CDR2 FQGNSA. CDR3 sequence reads: CASNPGPYTGELFF. The CDR3 coding sequence is TGTGCCAGCAATCCGGGACCATACACCGGGGAGCTGTTTTTT.

J is TRBJ2-3 and V is TRBV20-1, with no clear D. Germline V gene data show CDR1 as DFQATT and CDR2 as SNEGSKA (reference sequence). This CDR3 is built from 15 residues. Trimming left V 3 bases short and J 4 bases short, with 17 bases between. This CDR3 reads CSARKERRLSDTQYF. The DNA for the CDR3 is TGCAGTGCTAGGAAGGAACGGAGATTATCAGATACGCAGTATTTT.

In its sample, this clonotype was seen a few times. The CDR3 spells CASSSPSSGTDTQYF. In DNA, the CDR3 is TGTGCCAGCAGTTCCCCTTCTAGCGGCACAGATACGCAGTATTTT. The rearrangement joins TRBV6-2 or TRBV6-3 to TRBJ2-3, with D possibly TRBD2 on 6 matching bases. CDR1 is MNHEY and CDR2 is SVGEGT in the germline V gene. This CDR3 is 15 amino acids long. With 4 bases removed from V and 1 base from J, the gap between germline ends came to 12 bases.

This sequence joins TRBV7-2 and TRBJ2-5, with 9 bases identical to TRBD1. The CDR3 is made up of 14 amino acids. V shed 3 bases and J 4 bases; nucleotides not matched to a gene: 3. The germline gives CDR1 SGHTA, CDR2 FQGNSA. CDR3 nucleotide sequence: TGTGCCAGCAGCTTCACAGGGGGCGGAGAGACCCAGTACTTC. Its translation: CASSFTGGGETQYF.

V usage is TRBV6-1 and J usage is TRBJ1-1, with 8 bases identical to TRBD1. The ends lost 6 bases at V and 1 base at J; junction bases unmatched: 4. The CDR3 has 14 amino acids. In germline, CDR1 is MNHNS, CDR2 SASEGT. CDR3 residues: CASRPGTGNTEAFF. The CDR3 DNA follows: TGTGCCAGCAGACCCGGGACAGGGAACACTGAAGCTTTCTTT.

The rearrangement links TRBV6-2 or TRBV6-3 to TRBJ2-3, with 7 bases lining up with TRBD2. Germline values: CDR1 MNHEY, CDR2 SVGEGT. V was clipped by 6 bases and J by 3 bases; unmatched bases: 9. This CDR3 has 15 amino acids. The CDR3 coding sequence is TGTGCCAGCAGCCTCTTCCAGCGGGGAACAGATACGCAGTATTTT. Its translation: CASSLFQRGTDTQYF.

The table lists this clonotype with a few counts. The J gene is TRBJ2-1, the V gene TRBV29-1; D not certain. This CDR3 is built from 12 residues. Germline assignment: CDR1 SQVTM and CDR2 ANQGSEA. The ends were cut back, 1 base at V and 9 bases at J, with 10 bases in the middle. In nucleotides, the CDR3 is TGCAGCGTTGAAGTGGGTGTCGGTGAGCAGTTCTTC. Translating it yields CSVEVGVGEQFF.

This chain uses TRBV3-1 with TRBJ2-1; TRBD1 aligns across 10 bases. The germline V gene encodes CDR1 LGHDT and CDR2 YNNKEL (reference sequence). CDR3 length: 13 residues. Germline trimming cut 8 bases from V and 10 bases from J; bases unmatched to any gene: 8. CDR3 bases: TGTGCCAGCGTCGGACAGGGGGGAGGGGAGCAGTTCTTC. Encoded protein: CASVGQGGGEQFF.

A few counts support this clonotype. This rearrangement joins TRBV11-1 to TRBJ1-5; no clear D gene. Deletions cut 4 bases from V and 0 bases from J, with 25 bases between. The CDR3 is made up of 20 amino acids. Germline loops: CDR1 SGHAT, CDR2 FQDESV (reference sequence). Written as DNA, the CDR3 is TGTGCCAGCAGCTCCCTCCCTTCTGCAGGAAACTCTTATAGCAATCAGCCCCAGCATTTT. It specifies CASSSLPSAGNSYSNQPQHF.

The sample holds a few counts of this clonotype. The V call is TRBV4-3, the J call TRBJ2-3; D uncertain. The CDR3 contains 16 residues. Germline V CDR1 and CDR2: LGHNA, YSLEER. V shed 3 bases and J shed 0 bases, with 13 bases lying between them. Written as DNA, the CDR3 is TGCGCCAGCAGCCAGGCGTCAGGAGCTAGCACAGATACGCAGTATTTT. Amino acids: CASSQASGASTDTQYF.

The table lists this clonotype with many counts. This chain joins TRBV6-1 and TRBJ1-3, with D perhaps TRBD1 (6 bases). The CDR3 sequence is 15 residues long. V lost 5 bases to trimming and J lost 4 bases, with 15 bases between them. Germline V gives CDR1 MNHNS, CDR2 SASEGT. The CDR3 loop reads CASSTGTTRGNTIYF. The CDR3 DNA is TGTGCCAGCAGTACCGGGACAACGCGGGGAAACACCATATATTTT.

The chain links TRBV6-5 to TRBJ2-7, with TRBD1 as a possible D gene (5 bases). Trimming removed 2 bases at V and 7 bases at J, with 15 bases between. CDR1 is MNHEY, CDR2 SVGAGI, per germline. CDR3 length equals 14 residues. CDR3 amino acids: CASSYMPTKGEQYF. The CDR3 DNA is TGTGCCAGCAGTTACATGCCGACCAAGGGGGAGCAGTACTTC.

V and J are TRBV6-5 and TRBJ1-2; 7 bases align to TRBD1. The junction had 8 bases not matched to a gene; V was cut back by 2 bases and J by 8 bases. Germline V gene data show CDR1 as MNHEY and CDR2 as SVGAGI. The CDR3 covers 14 residues. CDR3 sequence reads: CASSYGRGPRGYTF. The DNA for the CDR3 is TGTGCCAGCAGTTACGGAAGGGGGCCGAGGGGCTACACCTTC.

V gene TRBV11-3 combines with J gene TRBJ2-1; TRBD2 matches 10 bases. Looked up from germline, CDR1 is SGHNT and CDR2 is YENEEA. V was clipped by 5 bases and J by 9 bases; unmatched bases: 4. This CDR3 is built from 13 residues. CDR3 protein: CASSPGTSVEQFF. As DNA, the CDR3 is TGTGCCAGCAGCCCAGGGACTAGCGTTGAGCAGTTCTTC.

The chain couples TRBV25-1 to TRBJ2-7, with D possibly TRBD1 on 6 matching bases. The ends were cut back, 6 bases at V and 6 bases at J, with 12 bases in the middle. The CDR3 runs to 12 residues. Germline CDR1 and CDR2: MGHDK and SYGVNS. CDR3 region: CASRAGVGEQYF. The CDR3 coding sequence is TGTGCCAGCAGAGCAGGGGTCGGCGAGCAGTACTTC.

This clonotype was counted a single time. The chain uses TRBV18 and TRBJ2-7, with D perhaps TRBD2 (6 bases). Germline V gene data show CDR1 as KGHSH and CDR2 as LQKENI. CDR3 length: 15 amino acids. V was pared by 3 bases and J by 0 bases, with 12 bases between. The CDR3 DNA sequence: TGTGCCAGCTCACCCTTGGACGGGAGCTCCTACGAGCAGTACTTC. Residues: CASSPLDGSSYEQYF.

This sequence joins TRBV10-3 and TRBJ2-3; the D is unclear. Per germline, CDR1 ENHRY and CDR2 SYGVKD. This CDR3 has 12 residues. Trimming shortened V by 8 bases and J by 5 bases, and 11 bases separated the two germline ends. CDR3 amino acids: CAISFAKDTQYF. The CDR3 DNA is TGTGCCATCTCCTTCGCGAAAGATACGCAGTATTTT.

The chain combines TRBV28 with TRBJ2-7; TRBD2 matches at 10 bases. The CDR3 contains 15 residues. CDR1 is MDHEN and CDR2 is SYDVKM in the germline V gene. V lost 6 bases and J lost 0; bases outside the gene matches: 5. The CDR3 bases are TGTGCCAGCAGGGTAGCGGGGGGTACCTCCTACGAGCAGTACTTC. Translation gives CASRVAGGTSYEQYF.

This clonotype was observed a handful of times. The chain carries TRBV6-2 or TRBV6-3 and TRBJ1-5; 7 bases agree with TRBD1. The CDR3 is made up of 17 amino acids. CDR1 is MNHEY, CDR2 SVGEGT, per germline. V was pared by 5 bases and J by 6 bases, with 16 bases of the junction left unmatched. This CDR3 reads CASSAPTGSGGAQPQHF. The DNA for the CDR3 is TGTGCCAGCAGTGCACCGACAGGGTCGGGAGGGGCTCAGCCCCAGCATTTT.

This clonotype was counted a few times. This rearrangement joins TRBV7-8 to TRBJ1-2; 7 nucleotides agree with TRBD1. The CDR3 totals 14 residues. CDR1 is SGHVS, CDR2 FQNEAQ, per germline. Trimming at V came to 5 bases and at J to 5 bases, leaving 8 bases not matched to a gene. The CDR3 DNA sequence: TGTGCCAGCAGCCCTCGGACAGGACCTTATGGCTACACCTTC. It specifies CASSPRTGPYGYTF.

The chain couples TRBV11-3 to TRBJ2-1; weak D call: TRBD2 (6 bases). Germline CDR1 and CDR2: SGHNT and YENEEA. This CDR3 spans 15 amino acids. V dropped 3 bases and J dropped 0 bases, with 9 bases sitting between them. In DNA, the CDR3 is TGTGCCAGCAGCTTGCGGGGAACCTCCTACAATGAGCAGTTCTTC. It is translated as CASSLRGTSYNEQFF.